The 15 T cell receptor beta chains below all came from one sample that was sequenced in a study of vaccination and CD4 T cells after COVID-19. An Oncomine TCR Beta short-read assay was used to sequence the DNA from cultured CD4+ T cells. MiXCR was run by TCRdb on the PCR reads, yielding one entry per CDR3 protein. There are 20,000 to 25,000 distinct CDR3 sequences in the sample; 46% occur only once, and about 13% lies in the top ten. No antigen has been identified for these receptors. Documented time point: late sampling 161 to 241 days after vaccination in a few convalescent patients. The treatment was: roughly 10-day PBMC culture with coronavirus spike peptide pools or control peptides (ViraFEST assay). The source material was CD4+ T cells from blood, cultured in vitro, sampled about 7 months after SARS-CoV-2 vaccination. The receptors come from a human donor who had recovered from COVID-19.

The V call is TRBV20-1, the J call TRBJ2-7, with 8 positions matching TRBD2. J gave up 3 bases and V 0 bases, and 4 bases lay outside the gene matches. This CDR3 spans 14 amino acids. Germline V gene sequence: CDR1 DFQATT, CDR2 SNEGSKA (reference sequence). Here the CDR3 DNA reads TGCAGTGCTAGAGACAGCGGGAGCTTCTACGAGCAGTACTTC. Translation: CSARDSGSFYEQYF.

This CDR3 reads CSAQRVWRETQYF. The CDR3 nucleotides are TGCAGTGCGCAAAGGGTTTGGAGAGAGACCCAGTACTTC. The chain has TRBV20-1 and TRBJ2-5; no clear D. This CDR3 spans 13 amino acids. In germline, CDR1 is DFQATT, CDR2 SNEGSKA (reference sequence). Between the trimmed V and J ends, which lost 6 bases and 4 bases, there was a span of 15 bases.

The chain recombines TRBV7-2 with TRBJ1-1; D is undetermined. V lost 2 bases to trimming and J lost 3 bases, with 13 bases between them. CDR1 is SGHTA, CDR2 FQGNSA, per germline. This CDR3 is built from 15 residues. The CDR3 here is CASSLYGVRDTEAFF. The DNA for the CDR3 is TGTGCCAGCAGCTTATATGGGGTAAGGGACACTGAAGCTTTCTTT.

The genes are TRBV7-2 and TRBJ2-7; 14 nucleotides line up with TRBD2. J lost 12 bases, V lost 5 bases, and 9 bases had no gene match. This CDR3 has 14 residues. The V gene's germline CDR1 is SGHTA and CDR2 FQGNSA. This CDR3 is CASSPGTSGGEWYF. In DNA form, the CDR3 reads TGTGCCAGCAGCCCCGGGACTAGCGGGGGAGAGTGGTACTTC.

V and J are TRBV7-2 and TRBJ2-7; TRBD1 might be the D (5 bases). Germline V gene lookup returns CDR1 SGHTA and CDR2 FQGNSA. V dropped 1 base and J dropped 6 bases, with 10 bases sitting between them. This CDR3 contains 13 residues. The CDR3: CASSLEGYSEQYF. CDR3 in DNA: TGTGCCAGCAGCTTAGAGGGGTATTCCGAGCAGTACTTC.

The rearrangement joins TRBV2 to TRBJ2-7; 7 positions agree with TRBD1. Germline V gene sequence: CDR1 SNHLY, CDR2 FYNNEI. With V trimmed by 6 bases and J by 5 bases, 7 bases remained unmatched. The CDR3 is 13 amino acids. The CDR3 nucleotides are TGTGCCAGCAGGGCCGGGACAGACCACGAGCAGTACTTC. This sequence encodes CASRAGTDHEQYF.

CDR3 DNA sequence: TGCAGTGCTAGAGGAAAGGTAAGCACTGAAGCTTTCTTT. Residues: CSARGKVSTEAFF. The genes are TRBV20-1 and TRBJ1-1; the D is unclear. Germline CDR1 and CDR2: DFQATT and SNEGSKA (reference sequence). This CDR3 is built from 13 residues. The ends were cut back, 1 base at V and 4 bases at J, with 10 bases in the middle.

The V and J genes are TRBV7-2 and TRBJ2-7; 7 bases match TRBD2. The DNA end is more similar to TRBJ2-5, so the J call may be wrong. The germline CDR1 and CDR2 sequences are SGHTA and FQGNSA. This CDR3 comprises 12 residues. CDR3 loop: CASSFGGETQYF. CDR3 bases: TGTGCCAGCAGCTTCGGGGGGGAGACCCAGTACTTC.

The V gene is TRBV11-2, the J gene TRBJ1-2; D gene unclear. Looked up from germline, CDR1 is SGHAT and CDR2 is FQNNGV. Between the trimmed V and J ends, which lost 6 bases and 4 bases, there was a span of 9 bases. CDR3 length: 12 amino acids. The CDR3 spells CASSPSGYGYTF. In nucleotides, the CDR3 is TGTGCCAGCAGTCCCTCGGGCTATGGCTACACCTTC.

About this clonotype itself: It may be a read error: a sequence one base away is much more abundant. The chain has TRBV20-1 and TRBJ1-1; TRBD1 is a possible D gene (5 bases). V shed 0 bases and J shed 7 bases, with 12 bases lying between them. Germline CDR1 is DFQATT and CDR2 is SNEGSKA (reference sequence). The length of the CDR3 is 13 residues. The CDR3 nucleotides are TGCAGTGCTAGAGACAAGGTCGGGGGTGAAGCTTTCTTT. It is translated as CSARDKVGGEAFF.

This clonotype was seen only a few times. The chain carries TRBV15 and TRBJ1-6; no clear D. The CDR3 contains 13 residues. V was clipped by 2 bases and J by 9 bases, with 8 bases between them. Germline values: CDR1 LNHNV, CDR2 YYDKDF (reference sequence). CDR3 nucleotide sequence: TGTGCCACCAGCAGAATATTGGTTTCACCCCTCCACTTT. The encoded protein is CATSRILVSPLHF.

CDR3 sequence reads: CATREPGTGKLFF. For the CDR3, the DNA is TGTGCCACCAGAGAACCCGGGACAGGGAAACTGTTTTTT. This sequence joins TRBV15 and TRBJ1-4, with 9 bases lining up with TRBD1. V shed 6 bases and J 11 bases; nucleotides not matched to a gene: 7. The CDR3 loop spans 13 amino acids. Germline CDR1 and CDR2: LNHNV and YYDKDF (reference sequence).

The rearrangement uses TRBV6-2 or TRBV6-3 and TRBJ2-5; TRBD2 is a possible D gene (6 bases). The CDR3 totals 16 residues. V lost 2 bases and J lost 5, with 18 bases in between. The germline gives CDR1 MNHEY, CDR2 SVGEGT. Here the CDR3 DNA reads TGTGCCAGCAGTTACAGCCGGATGAGGAGGGATGAGACCCAGTACTTC. It yields the protein CASSYSRMRRDETQYF.

A few counts support this clonotype. The J gene is TRBJ2-3, the V gene TRBV20-1, with 13 bases lining up with TRBD2. Germline CDR1 reads DFQATT; CDR2 reads SNEGSKA (reference sequence). This CDR3 spans 18 amino acids. V was pared by 5 bases and J by 7 bases, with 18 bases of the junction left unmatched. The CDR3 reads CSAAPGLAGLERSYTQYF. DNA for the CDR3: TGCAGTGCTGCCCCGGGACTAGCGGGGCTAGAGAGAAGTTATACGCAGTATTTT.

There are a few counts of this clonotype. The rearrangement links TRBV7-2 to TRBJ1-6; D uncertain. CDR1 is SGHTA and CDR2 is FQGNSA in the germline V gene. The V end was cut by 5 bases, the J end by 3 bases, with 17 bases between. The CDR3 has 17 amino acids. In nucleotides, the CDR3 is TGTGCCAGCAGCCCACCCGGACCGAGGGTCTATAATTCACCCCTCCACTTT. Encoded protein: CASSPPGPRVYNSPLHF.